This paragraph reports one T cell receptor beta chain. Antigen: not known. A modified ARM-PCR protocol with three rounds of nested PCR amplified TCRbeta. From the multiplex PCR reads, TCRdb called clonotypes with MiXCR, one entry per CDR3 protein. The top ten clones hold over 15% of a sample with about 44,000 distinct CDR3 sequences, roughly 60% of them seen once. The V end lost 5 bases, the J end lost 7 bases, and 14 bases lay between the germline ends. The CDR3 loop spans 13 amino acids. The V gene's germline CDR1 is GTSNPN and CDR2 SVGIG (reference sequence). These data come from a study of tumor and adjacent non-tumor tissue in lung cancer. Whole-study results and caveats: Top 100 clones took a larger repertoire share in normal lung.

The template was RNA from unsorted bulk tissue. More than 3 cm separated this lung sample from the edge of the tumor. The sequenced sample consisted of distant non-tumor lung tissue. This rearrangement joins TRBV30 to TRBJ1-4; D remains unclear. The clonotype comes from a middle-aged woman with non-small cell lung cancer. The CDR3 coding sequence is TGTGCCTGGGACGGTGGGCAGGCTGAAAAACTGTTTTTT. Its translation is CAWDGGQAEKLFF.